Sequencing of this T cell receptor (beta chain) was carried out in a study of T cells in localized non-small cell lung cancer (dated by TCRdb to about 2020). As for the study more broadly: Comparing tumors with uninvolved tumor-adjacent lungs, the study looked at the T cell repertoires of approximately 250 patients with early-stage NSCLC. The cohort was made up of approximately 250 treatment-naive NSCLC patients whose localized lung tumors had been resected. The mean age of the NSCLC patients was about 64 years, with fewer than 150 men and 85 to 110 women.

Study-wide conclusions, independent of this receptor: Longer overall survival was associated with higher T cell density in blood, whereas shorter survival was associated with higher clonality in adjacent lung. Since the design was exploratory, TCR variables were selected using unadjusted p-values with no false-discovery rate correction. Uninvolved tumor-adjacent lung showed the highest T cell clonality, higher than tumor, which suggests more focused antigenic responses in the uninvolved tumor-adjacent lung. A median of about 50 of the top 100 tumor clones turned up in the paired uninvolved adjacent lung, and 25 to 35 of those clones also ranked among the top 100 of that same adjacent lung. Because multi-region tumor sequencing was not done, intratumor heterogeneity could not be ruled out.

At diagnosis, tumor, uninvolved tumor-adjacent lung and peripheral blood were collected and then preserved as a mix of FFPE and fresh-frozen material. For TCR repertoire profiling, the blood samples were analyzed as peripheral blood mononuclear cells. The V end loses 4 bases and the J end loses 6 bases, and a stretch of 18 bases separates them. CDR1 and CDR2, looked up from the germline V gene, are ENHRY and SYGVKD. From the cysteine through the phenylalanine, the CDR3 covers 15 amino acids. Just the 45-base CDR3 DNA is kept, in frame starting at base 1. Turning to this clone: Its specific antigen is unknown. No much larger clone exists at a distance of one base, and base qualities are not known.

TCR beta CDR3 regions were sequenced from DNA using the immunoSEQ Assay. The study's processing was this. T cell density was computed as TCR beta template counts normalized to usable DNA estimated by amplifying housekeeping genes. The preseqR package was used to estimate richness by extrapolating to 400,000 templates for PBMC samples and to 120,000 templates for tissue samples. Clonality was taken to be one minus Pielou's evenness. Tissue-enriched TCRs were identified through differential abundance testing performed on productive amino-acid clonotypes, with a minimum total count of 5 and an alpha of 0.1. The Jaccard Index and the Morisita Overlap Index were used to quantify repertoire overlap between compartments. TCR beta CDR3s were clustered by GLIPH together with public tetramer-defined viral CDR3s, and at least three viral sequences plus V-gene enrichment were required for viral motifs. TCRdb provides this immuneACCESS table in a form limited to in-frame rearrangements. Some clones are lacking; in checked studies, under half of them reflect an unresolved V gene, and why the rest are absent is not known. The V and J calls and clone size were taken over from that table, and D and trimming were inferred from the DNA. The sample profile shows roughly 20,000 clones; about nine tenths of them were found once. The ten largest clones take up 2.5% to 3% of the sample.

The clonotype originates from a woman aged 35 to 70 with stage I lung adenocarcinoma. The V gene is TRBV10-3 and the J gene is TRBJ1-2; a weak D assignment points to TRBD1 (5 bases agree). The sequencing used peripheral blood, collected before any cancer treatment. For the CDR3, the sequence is CAISGVATVENGYTF. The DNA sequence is TGTGCCATCAGTGGAGTGGCGACAGTAGAAAATGGCTACACCTTC.